Listed below are T cell receptor beta chains from one sample, sequenced in a study of metastatic and nonmetastatic thyroid tumors. TCRdb reanalyzed the PCR reads with MiXCR. The sample lists over 45,000 clones; roughly a quarter were seen once. Sequencing used blood. These TCRs come from a male donor with papillary thyroid cancer or a benign thyroid nodule (not recorded which). Some clones in this sample may be carry-over from other donors' samples. CDR3s include the opening cysteine and the closing phenylalanine or tryptophan. D genes are given only for firm matches. A row's size may be missing; if present it is once, few, many or a size class.

d_gene: .; len: 12; abundance: .; j_gene: TRBJ2-7; v_gene: TRBV5-4; CDR3aa: CASSLDVASLHF; CDR3nt: TGTGCCAGCAGCTTGGATGTGGCTTCTCTACACTTC
d_gene: .; len: 15; abundance: .; j_gene: TRBJ2-2; v_gene: TRBV7-8; CDR3aa: CASSLVGGETGELFF; CDR3nt: TGTGCCAGCAGCTTAGTGGGGGGAGAGACCGGGGAGCTGTTTTTT
d_gene: .; len: 13; abundance: many; j_gene: TRBJ2-7; v_gene: TRBV10-3; CDR3aa: CAIRSTGRYEQYF; CDR3nt: TGTGCCATCAGATCGACAGGGAGGTACGAGCAGTACTTC
d_gene: TRBD2; len: 14; abundance: many; j_gene: TRBJ2-5; v_gene: TRBV11-2; CDR3aa: CASSLIAGAETQYF; CDR3nt: TGTGCCAGCAGCTTAATTGCGGGAGCAGAGACCCAGTACTTC
d_gene: .; len: 13; abundance: medium-sized; j_gene: TRBJ2-7; v_gene: TRBV27; CDR3aa: CASSPIRDYEQYF; CDR3nt: TGTGCCAGCAGTCCTATAAGAGACTACGAGCAGTACTTC
d_gene: .; len: 14; abundance: .; j_gene: TRBJ1-4; v_gene: TRBV9; CDR3aa: CASSSSRGREKLFF; CDR3nt: TGTGCCAGCAGCTCATCCAGGGGTAGGGAAAAACTGTTTTTT
d_gene: .; len: 16; abundance: .; j_gene: TRBJ2-2; v_gene: TRBV5-1; CDR3aa: CASSLYRRENTGELFF; CDR3nt: TGCGCCAGCAGCTTGTATAGGCGGGAGAACACCGGGGAGCTGTTTTTT
d_gene: TRBD1; len: 14; abundance: .; j_gene: TRBJ2-7; v_gene: TRBV28; CDR3aa: CASSARDRYYEQYF; CDR3nt: TGTGCCAGCAGTGCCCGGGACAGATACTACGAGCAGTACTTC
d_gene: .; len: 14; abundance: .; j_gene: TRBJ1-5; v_gene: TRBV6-1; CDR3aa: CASSLTPGNQPHHF; CDR3nt: TGTGCCAGCAGCCTAACACCGGGCAATCAGCCCCATCATTTT
d_gene: .; len: 16; abundance: many; j_gene: TRBJ1-2; v_gene: TRBV11-2; CDR3aa: CASSPPGAYGGDGYTF; CDR3nt: TGTGCCAGCAGCCCTCCTGGGGCATATGGGGGGGATGGCTACACCTTC
d_gene: .; len: 15; abundance: many; j_gene: TRBJ1-1; v_gene: TRBV6-1; CDR3aa: CASSELPDEGLAAFF; CDR3nt: TGTGCCAGCAGTGAGCTACCTGATGAGGGCCTTGCCGCTTTCTTT
d_gene: .; len: 13; abundance: many; j_gene: TRBJ2-1; v_gene: TRBV3-1; CDR3aa: CASSQRGGNEQFF; CDR3nt: TGTGCCAGCAGCCAGCGGGGCGGCAATGAGCAGTTCTTC
d_gene: .; len: 12; abundance: many; j_gene: TRBJ2-7; v_gene: TRBV29-1; CDR3aa: CSVETGSREQYF; CDR3nt: TGCAGCGTTGAAACAGGGTCGAGAGAGCAGTACTTC
d_gene: .; len: 11; abundance: .; j_gene: TRBJ1-1; v_gene: TRBV6-5; CDR3aa: CASSYQRASFF; CDR3nt: TGTGCCAGCAGTTACCAGAGGGCCTCTTTCTTT
d_gene: TRBD2; len: 15; abundance: many; j_gene: TRBJ2-1; v_gene: TRBV20-1; CDR3aa: CSASGYAGGKDEQFF; CDR3nt: TGCAGTGCATCCGGGTACGCGGGAGGGAAGGATGAGCAGTTCTTC
d_gene: .; len: 14; abundance: many; j_gene: TRBJ1-1; v_gene: TRBV7-9; CDR3aa: CASRSRFGDTEAFF; CDR3nt: TGTGCCAGCAGGTCCAGATTCGGGGACACTGAAGCTTTCTTT
d_gene: TRBD2; len: 15; abundance: .; j_gene: TRBJ2-1; v_gene: TRBV11-2; CDR3aa: CASSMTSGKDNEQFF; CDR3nt: TGTGCCAGCAGCATGACTAGCGGGAAAGACAATGAGCAGTTCTTC
d_gene: .; len: 18; abundance: .; j_gene: TRBJ2-6; v_gene: TRBV4-1; CDR3aa: CASSQNRDRLSGANVLTF; CDR3nt: TGCGCCAGCAGCCAAAACCGGGACCGCCTATCTGGGGCCAACGTCCTGACTTTC
d_gene: TRBD1; len: 12; abundance: .; j_gene: TRBJ2-7; v_gene: TRBV28; CDR3aa: CASSLGTGEQYF; CDR3nt: TGTGCCAGCAGTTTGGGGACAGGCGAGCAGTACTTC
d_gene: TRBD1; len: 17; abundance: many; j_gene: TRBJ1-2; v_gene: TRBV29-1; CDR3aa: CSVELRDRDSRNYGYTF; CDR3nt: TGCAGCGTTGAACTCCGGGACAGAGATTCCAGGAACTATGGCTACACCTTC
d_gene: .; len: 15; abundance: many; j_gene: TRBJ2-1; v_gene: TRBV7-6; CDR3aa: CASSSSGPSWIEQFF; CDR3nt: TGTGCCAGCAGCTCTTCGGGGCCCTCGTGGATTGAGCAGTTCTTC
d_gene: TRBD1; len: 13; abundance: .; j_gene: TRBJ1-3; v_gene: TRBV7-9; CDR3aa: CASRRQGGDTIYF; CDR3nt: TGTGCCAGCAGGAGACAGGGAGGGGACACCATATATTTT
d_gene: .; len: 14; abundance: many; j_gene: TRBJ1-1; v_gene: TRBV12-3/TRBV12-4; CDR3aa: CATQDTGLWTEAFF; CDR3nt: TGTGCCACCCAGGATACAGGCCTTTGGACTGAAGCTTTCTTT
d_gene: .; len: 13; abundance: .; j_gene: TRBJ2-7; v_gene: TRBV5-1; CDR3aa: CASSRDHSYEQYF; CDR3nt: TGCGCCAGCAGCCGGGACCACTCCTACGAGCAGTACTTC
d_gene: .; len: 17; abundance: many; j_gene: TRBJ1-3; v_gene: TRBV7-2; CDR3aa: CASSPRGESPSGNTIYF; CDR3nt: TGTGCCAGCAGCCCCCGAGGGGAGTCACCCTCTGGAAACACCATATATTTT
d_gene: .; len: 13; abundance: few; j_gene: TRBJ1-5; v_gene: TRBV6-1; CDR3aa: CASSSGGNQPHHF; CDR3nt: TGTGCCAGCAGCAGTGGTGGCAATCAGCCCCATCATTTT
d_gene: .; len: 13; abundance: .; j_gene: TRBJ2-5; v_gene: TRBV18; CDR3aa: CASSPGDWETQYF; CDR3nt: TGTGCCAGCTCACCAGGTGACTGGGAGACCCAGTACTTC
d_gene: .; len: 14; abundance: .; j_gene: TRBJ2-2; v_gene: TRBV12-3/TRBV12-4; CDR3aa: CASMRAANTGELFF; CDR3nt: TGTGCCAGCATGCGGGCCGCGAACACCGGGGAGCTGTTTTTT
d_gene: TRBD1; len: 16; abundance: .; j_gene: TRBJ1-4; v_gene: TRBV5-1; CDR3aa: CASSWGDRTTNEKLFF; CDR3nt: TGCGCCAGCAGCTGGGGGGACAGGACAACTAATGAAAAACTGTTTTTT
d_gene: TRBD1; len: 15; abundance: many; j_gene: TRBJ2-7; v_gene: TRBV19; CDR3aa: CASSTRGQGMGEQYF; CDR3nt: TGTGCCAGTAGTACCCGGGGACAGGGGATGGGCGAGCAGTACTTC
d_gene: .; len: 14; abundance: many; j_gene: TRBJ1-4; v_gene: TRBV5-1; CDR3aa: CASSLGATNEKLFF; CDR3nt: TGCGCCAGCAGCTTGGGAGCAACTAATGAAAAACTGTTTTTT
d_gene: TRBD1; len: 11; abundance: many; j_gene: TRBJ2-1; v_gene: TRBV6-1; CDR3aa: CASGTGNEQFF; CDR3nt: TGTGCCAGCGGGACAGGGAATGAGCAGTTCTTC
d_gene: TRBD2; len: 14; abundance: .; j_gene: TRBJ2-7; v_gene: TRBV12-3/TRBV12-4; CDR3aa: CASSSGTSGGEQYF; CDR3nt: TGTGCCAGCAGTTCCGGGACTAGTGGCGGCGAGCAGTACTTC
d_gene: TRBD1; len: 15; abundance: .; j_gene: TRBJ2-2; v_gene: TRBV28; CDR3aa: CASSSGQVLGGELFF; CDR3nt: TGTGCCAGCAGTTCCGGACAGGTTCTTGGCGGGGAGCTGTTTTTT
d_gene: .; len: 16; abundance: many; j_gene: TRBJ2-7; v_gene: TRBV6-5; CDR3aa: CASSYFRQGGDYEQYF; CDR3nt: TGTGCCAGCAGTTACTTCAGGCAGGGAGGTGATTACGAGCAGTACTTC